These 17 T cell receptor beta chains share one sample of origin, sequenced in a study of blood T cells in healthy people across ages. Together with a sample-barcoded 5' primer, a J-beta primer mix was included in a second PCR lasting roughly 6 to 12 cycles. One entry per CDR3 protein results from TCRdb running MiXCR on the 5' RACE reads. The data contain around 970,000 distinct CDR3 sequences, just over 50% of them singletons. Sequenced: blood. Source of these receptors: an older woman in good health.

This clonotype turned up a few times. This chain connects TRBV4-2 to TRBJ2-3; D gene uncertain. Trimming removed 0 bases from V and 0 bases from J, with 4 bases in between. The CDR3 is 14 residues long. CDR1 LGHNA and CDR2 YNFKEQ come from the germline V gene. This CDR3 reads CASSQEFSTDTQYF. CDR3 coding DNA: TGTGCCAGCAGCCAAGAGTTTAGCACAGATACGCAGTATTTT.

V gene TRBV5-6 combines with J gene TRBJ2-4; possibly TRBD2 for D (5 bases). Germline lookup yields CDR1 SGHDT and CDR2 YYEEEE. This CDR3 has 16 amino acids. Trimming shortened V by 0 bases and J by 0 bases, and 10 bases separated the two germline ends. CDR3 DNA sequence: TGTGCCAGCAGCTTGGAGAGAGGACTAGCCAAAAACATTCAGTACTTC. It specifies CASSLERGLAKNIQYF.

The rearrangement uses TRBV6-5 and TRBJ2-5; D remains unclear. Per the germline V gene, CDR1 is MNHEY and CDR2 is SVGAGI. Trimming pared 2 bases from V and 11 bases from J, leaving 9 bases between. The CDR3 is made up of 11 amino acids. CDR3 DNA sequence: TGTGCCAGCAGTTACATGGGCGCACAGTACTTC. It codes for CASSYMGAQYF.

V gene TRBV6-2 or TRBV6-3 combines with J gene TRBJ1-2; D is unclear. Trimming stripped 5 bases from V and 4 bases from J, with 11 bases between. The CDR3 has 13 residues. Germline loops: CDR1 MNHEY, CDR2 SVGEGT. CDR3 nucleotide sequence: TGTGCCAGCAGTGACACTTTCGGCTATGGCTACACCTTC. Its protein product is CASSDTFGYGYTF.

The rearrangement joins TRBV27 to TRBJ2-7; 10 bases are shared with TRBD2. From germline, CDR1 is MNHEY and CDR2 SMNVEV (reference sequence). This CDR3 region has 16 residues. Trimming removed 2 bases from V and 5 bases from J; junction bases left unmatched: 9. Here the CDR3 reads CASSLVVGTSVDEQYF. The DNA for the CDR3 is TGTGCCAGCAGTTTAGTGGTAGGGACTAGCGTCGACGAGCAGTACTTC.

V gene TRBV4-2 combines with J gene TRBJ2-1, with D unresolved. With 1 base removed from V and 9 bases from J, the gap between germline ends came to 10 bases. The CDR3 has 13 amino acids. Germline V gene lookup returns CDR1 LGHNA and CDR2 YNFKEQ. In DNA form, the CDR3 reads TGTGCCAGCAGCCAAGTTATCGGGTCTGAGCAGTTCTTC. This encodes CASSQVIGSEQFF.

In this sample, this clonotype turned up many times. The gene calls are TRBV27 and TRBJ1-6, with D unclear. The length of the CDR3 is 13 residues. The germline CDR1 and CDR2 sequences are MNHEY and SMNVEV (reference sequence). With 7 bases removed from V and 6 bases from J, the gap between germline ends came to 10 bases. The CDR3 loop reads CASKPYLNSPLHF. CDR3 nucleotides: TGTGCCAGCAAGCCCTACCTTAATTCACCCCTCCACTTT.

This clonotype was found a few times. The V gene is TRBV7-6, the J gene TRBJ2-5, with TRBD1 identical over 7 bases. Per germline, CDR1 SGHVS and CDR2 FNYEAQ. This CDR3 spans 17 amino acids. V shed 2 bases, J shed 1 base, and the junction held 10 bases outside the gene matches. Written as DNA, the CDR3 is TGTGCCAGCAGCTTAAGTCTAATCGGACAGGTCCAAGAGACCCAGTACTTC. Translated: CASSLSLIGQVQETQYF.

In regard to this clonotype: This could be a read error, since a much larger clone is one nucleotide away. The V and J genes are TRBV3-1 and TRBJ2-6; a possible D gene is TRBD2 (6 bases). This CDR3 spans 15 amino acids. CDR1 and CDR2 (germline): LGHDT, YNNKEL (reference sequence). The CDR3 spells CAGSRGSSGANVLTF. CDR3 in DNA: TGTGCCGGCAGCCGGGGGAGCTCTGGGGCCAACGTCCTGACTTTC.

The chain combines TRBV4-1 with TRBJ2-6; maybe TRBD1 (5 bases). The V end was cut by 0 bases, the J end by 4 bases, with 10 bases between. Germline V CDR1 and CDR2: MGHRA, YSYEKL. This CDR3 is built from 16 residues. The CDR3 DNA follows: TGCGCCAGCAGCCAAGATCAGGGTGGCGGGGCCAACGTCCTGACTTTC. It is translated as CASSQDQGGGANVLTF.

This clonotype came up once. The rearrangement joins TRBV10-2 to TRBJ2-3, with no clear D. Trimming shortened V by 8 bases and J by 1 base, and 16 bases separated the two germline ends. The CDR3 has 15 amino acids. Germline CDR1 is WSHSY and CDR2 is SAAADI. The CDR3 is CASGREGAGTDTQYF. CDR3 nucleotide sequence: TGCGCCAGCGGGCGTGAAGGCGCTGGCACAGATACGCAGTATTTT.

V is TRBV5-1 and J is TRBJ2-5, with D unresolved. The CDR3 is made up of 14 amino acids. Germline V gene data show CDR1 as SGHRS and CDR2 as YFSETQ. Trimming removed 4 bases at V and 7 bases at J, with 17 bases between. This chain's CDR3 is CASSPTESKTTQYF. In nucleotides, the CDR3 is TGCGCCAGCAGCCCTACGGAGTCCAAGACGACCCAGTACTTC.

The chain links TRBV15 to TRBJ2-1; D possibly corresponds to TRBD2 (6 bases). Trimming removed 0 bases from V and 0 bases from J, with 9 bases in between. This CDR3 is built from 16 residues. Germline V gene sequence: CDR1 LNHNV, CDR2 YYDKDF (reference sequence). CDR3 DNA: TGTGCCACCAGCAGAGATTTTAGCGGCTCCTACAATGAGCAGTTCTTC. Translating gives CATSRDFSGSYNEQFF. Full variable domain (remainder filled in from reference TRBV15 and TRBJ2-1): DAMVIQNPRYQVTQFGKPVTLSCSQTLNHNVMYWYQQKSSQAPKLLFHYYDKDFNNEADTPDNFQSRRPNTSFCFLDIRSPGLGDTAMYLCATSRDFSGSYNEQFFGPGTRLTVL.

The chain recombines TRBV28 with TRBJ2-5; TRBD2 is a possible D gene (6 bases). With the DNA end fitting TRBJ2-4 better, the J assignment may be wrong. The CDR3 contains 16 residues. Germline lookup yields CDR1 MDHEN and CDR2 SYDVKM. This chain's CDR3 is CASSSPRDGGKNIQYF. CDR3 sequence (DNA): TGTGCCAGCAGTTCCCCGCGGGATGGGGGCAAAAACATTCAGTACTTC.

This clonotype has a handful of counts. The chain has TRBV5-6 and TRBJ2-3; D not certain. This CDR3 has 17 amino acids. Per germline, CDR1 SGHDT and CDR2 YYEEEE. The germline V and J ends were trimmed by 10 bases and 0 bases, with 24 bases remaining between them. In DNA form, the CDR3 reads TGTGCCTCCGGACGATTGGGTCAACCCTCTAGCACAGATACGCAGTATTTT. Translated, it gives CASGRLGQPSSTDTQYF.

The chain carries TRBV10-3 and TRBJ1-2, with 9 bases that match TRBD1. Germline CDR1 and CDR2: ENHRY and SYGVKD. After removal of 3 bases from V and 2 bases from J, the junction contained 7 bases not matched to a gene. This CDR3 has 16 amino acids. CDR3 sequence (DNA): TGTGCCATCAGTGACCGGGACAGGGCATCAAACTATGGCTACACCTTC. Its protein is CAISDRDRASNYGYTF.

V is TRBV27 and J is TRBJ2-1; TRBD2 aligns across 10 bases. Per the germline V gene, CDR1 is MNHEY and CDR2 is SMNVEV (reference sequence). The ends lost 3 bases at V and 10 bases at J; junction bases unmatched: 3. The CDR3 runs 13 residues. The CDR3 DNA is TGTGCCAGCAGTTTTATTAGCGGGAGGGAGCAGTTCTTC. Its protein product is CASSFISGREQFF.